Listed below are T cell receptor beta chains from one sample, sequenced in a study of T cell changes during pregnancy in multiple sclerosis. Sequencing was performed with immunoSEQ multiplex PCR; in TCRdb, only in-frame clones are kept and a portion is missing. Among some 80,000 clones, about 93% were seen once, and the ten largest hold about 0.13%. Sequencing was performed on CD4+ T cells from peripheral blood mononuclear cells, taken after pregnancy. The receptors here all came from a female donor with multiple sclerosis, enrolled in a pregnancy study. The CDR3 runs from the conserved cysteine through the conserved F or W. Fields, in order: D gene, V gene, clone size, J gene, CDR3 protein, CDR3 DNA. D genes are given only for firm matches. Clone size is not always given. Where it is, it says once, few, many or a class for expanded clones.

TRBD1	TRBV27	-	TRBJ2-1	CASSLGTDSYNEQFF	TGTGCCAGCAGTTTGGGGACAGACTCCTACAATGAGCAGTTCTTC
TRBD1	TRBV9	-	TRBJ2-3	CASSFGTVGDTQYF	TGTGCCAGCAGCTTCGGGACAGTAGGAGATACGCAGTATTTT
-	TRBV7-6	-	TRBJ2-1	CASSSGEYNEQFF	TGTGCCAGCAGCTCGGGGGAGTACAATGAGCAGTTCTTC
-	TRBV19	-	TRBJ1-2	CASTRRGGGYTF	TGTGCCAGTACCCGAAGAGGAGGAGGCTACACCTTC
-	TRBV6-6	-	TRBJ1-4	CASSTPGGLGEKLFF	TGTGCCAGCAGTACCCCCGGGGGGTTAGGTGAAAAACTGTTTTTT
-	TRBV5-1	-	TRBJ2-1	CASSLGQASSYNEQFF	TGCGCCAGCAGCTTGGGGCAGGCCAGCTCCTACAATGAGCAGTTCTTC
-	TRBV19	-	TRBJ2-3	CASSMVAQGPTDTQYF	TGTGCCAGTAGTATGGTTGCGCAGGGTCCGACAGATACGCAGTATTTT
-	TRBV5-1	-	TRBJ2-3	CASSPLRGKVGTDTQYF	TGCGCCAGCAGCCCGCTGAGGGGGAAGGTGGGCACAGATACGCAGTATTTT
-	TRBV7-3	-	TRBJ2-1	CASSLRPPGGYNEQFF	TGTGCCAGCAGCTTAAGGCCCCCCGGGGGCTACAATGAGCAGTTCTTC
TRBD1	TRBV5-1	-	TRBJ2-1	CASSLVPQGPAEQFF	TGCGCCAGCAGCTTGGTTCCACAGGGGCCTGCGGAGCAGTTCTTC
-	TRBV4-1	-	TRBJ1-6	CASSQVAGRNSPLHF	TGCGCCAGCAGCCAAGTTGCAGGGAGGAATTCACCCCTCCACTTT
TRBD1	TRBV28	-	TRBJ2-4	CASSSALGQGDQNIQYF	TGTGCCAGCAGTTCAGCCCTTGGACAGGGCGACCAAAACATTCAGTACTTC
-	TRBV5-1	-	TRBJ2-7	CASSLASDRFFYEQYF	TGCGCCAGCAGCTTGGCTTCTGACAGGTTCTTCTACGAGCAGTACTTC
-	TRBV11-2	-	TRBJ2-3	CASSLNQGSSYDTQYF	TGTGCCAGCAGCTTAAATCAGGGAAGTTCGTACGATACGCAGTATTTT
-	TRBV29-1	once	TRBJ2-1	CSVHGLAPYNEQFF	TGCAGCGTCCACGGGCTAGCCCCCTACAATGAGCAGTTCTTC
-	TRBV27	-	TRBJ2-1	CASSFSPVFYNEQFF	TGTGCCAGCAGTTTCTCTCCGGTCTTTTACAATGAGCAGTTCTTC
-	TRBV19	-	TRBJ2-1	CATESGTNNEQFF	TGTGCCACCGAATCCGGGACAAACAATGAGCAGTTCTTC
-	TRBV27	-	TRBJ2-3	CASSRILASTDTQYF	TGTGCCAGCAGCCGGATATTAGCTAGCACAGATACGCAGTATTTT
-	TRBV5-1	-	TRBJ2-7	CASSLLGDYEQYF	TGCGCCAGCAGCTTGTTAGGGGACTACGAGCAGTACTTC
-	TRBV7-2	-	TRBJ1-3	CASSADTASPGNTIYF	TGTGCCAGCAGCGCGGACACGGCTTCTCCTGGAAACACCATATATTTT
TRBD1	TRBV28	-	TRBJ1-1	CASSLGGQGTEAFF	TGTGCCAGCAGTTTGGGGGGACAGGGCACTGAAGCTTTCTTT